Given below is one T cell receptor (beta chain) in context. Profiling relied on immunoSEQ multiplex PCR, and the TCRdb table lists in-frame clones only, not all of them. The table lists 20,000 to 25,000 clones, over 75% of them singletons, with around 15% in the top ten. This entry belongs to a study of T cells in tuberculosis. Germline CDR1 MNHEY, CDR2 SVGAGI. Trimming removed 2 bases from V and 7 bases from J; junction bases left unmatched: 2. This CDR3 spans 13 amino acids. Sequences were obtained from PBMCs. The V gene is TRBV6-5, the J gene TRBJ2-7, with 10 bases matching TRBD1. The source of this sequence is a donor aged 10-30 years with latent tuberculosis or without tuberculosis infection. The CDR3 nucleotides read TGTGCCAGCAGTTACGGGACAGGGGAAGAGCAGTACTTC. Translating it yields CASSYGTGEEQYF.